This T cell receptor (beta chain) appears in the sequencing data of a study of T cell responses to AZD1222 COVID-19 vaccine. Study-wide results and limits: Following two doses of AZD1222, Spike-specific TCR breadth and depth rose. Repertoire sampling occurred only after the peak T cell response.

Germline CDR1 KGHSH, CDR2 LQKENI. Trimming removed 3 bases at V and 0 bases at J, with 11 bases between. The CDR3 spans 15 residues. Turning to this clone: Its target is not known.

Assay: immunoSEQ multiplex PCR; the TCRdb copy retains only in-frame clones and omits some. The sample has around 100,000 clones; around 84% are singletons. The specimen comprised peripheral blood, sampled on day 0 of AZD1222 vaccination. The chain has TRBV18 and TRBJ1-2; tentatively, D is TRBD1 (6 bases). The source is an adult in good health. The CDR3 coding sequence is TGTGCCAGCTCACCCCGGGACACTGCTAACTATGGCTACACCTTC. This encodes CASSPRDTANYGYTF. The full variable domain, rest sourced from reference TRBV18 and TRBJ1-2, is NAGVMQNPRHLVRRRGQEARLRCSPMKGHSHVYWYRQLPEEGLKFMVYLQKENIIDESGMPKERFSAEFPKEGPSILRIQQVVRGDSAAYFCASSPRDTANYGYTFGSGTRLTVV.